The 32 T cell receptor beta chains below were found in one sample sequenced in a study of T-cell reconstitution after alpha-beta-depleted transplantation in children (dated by TCRdb to the mid-2010s). The library relied on PCR. Sequencing took place on an Illumina HiSeq 2500. TCR libraries were prepared with molecular barcoding, using unique molecular identifiers to normalize TCRbeta repertoire quantification. TCRdb reworked the public reads: Q25 trimming with fastp, MiXCR clone assembly, productive beta chains retained. All rows with the same CDR3 protein become a single entry with the most common DNA and genes. The sample data list a few hundred thousand distinct CDR3 sequences, and around 8.9% of these were observed just once. The ten largest clones add up to less than 6% of the sample. The sample here was PBMCs from the stem cell graft donor, taken from the stem cell graft. Source of these receptors: a human donor who donated a stem cell graft to a child with SCID.

This clonotype was counted at least ten times. The chain is built from TRBV5-1 and TRBJ1-1; TRBD1 matches 7 bases. CDR1 is SGHRS and CDR2 is YFSETQ in the germline V gene. The J segment lost 3 bases and the V segment lost 0 bases, leaving 5 bases of the junction unmatched. There are 15 residues in the CDR3. The CDR3 region has the DNA TGCGCCAGCAGCTTGGGTCGTCAGGGGGACACTGAAGCTTTCTTT. This gives the protein CASSLGRQGDTEAFF.

On this clonotype itself: A clone one base away is much larger, so this may be a read error. The chain is built from TRBV7-9 and TRBJ1-1; 7 bases are a match to TRBD1. The V segment lost 7 bases and the J segment 3 bases; nucleotides outside the gene matches: 5. Per germline, CDR1 SEHNR and CDR2 FQNEAQ (reference sequence). The CDR3 covers 13 residues. The DNA of the CDR3 is TGTGCCAGCAACTCGCAGGGGGACACTGAAGCTTTCTTT. Its protein is CASNSQGDTEAFF.

In this sample, this clonotype turned up a few times. This chain connects TRBV24-1 to TRBJ2-1, with D tentatively TRBD2 (6 bases). In germline, CDR1 is KGHDR, CDR2 SFDVKD. This CDR3 spans 14 amino acids. Trimming left V 4 bases short and J 8 bases short, with 14 bases between. The DNA for the CDR3 is TGTGCCACCAGTGACCCAGCGGGTAGCGATGAGCAGTTCTTC. This translates into CATSDPAGSDEQFF.

This clonotype was seen repeatedly, ten times or more. The V gene is TRBV6-1, the J gene TRBJ1-5, with D maybe TRBD1 (5 bases). CDR1 MNHNS and CDR2 SASEGT come from the germline V gene. The V end was cut by 2 bases, the J end by 9 bases, with 17 bases between. The CDR3 spans 15 residues. This CDR3 reads CASSETGDGLPPQHF. The CDR3 bases are TGTGCCAGCAGTGAAACGGGGGACGGCTTACCGCCCCAGCATTTT.

This clonotype occurred many times. This chain connects TRBV11-2 to TRBJ2-1; 12 bases are a match to TRBD2. J was trimmed by 4 bases and V by 2 bases; bases with no gene match: 9. The germline V gene has CDR1 SGHAT and CDR2 FQNNGV. The CDR3 totals 18 residues. For the CDR3, the DNA is TGTGCCAGCAGCTTAAACCCAGGACTAGCGGGGCGATACAATGAGCAGTTCTTC. It translates to CASSLNPGLAGRYNEQFF.

This clonotype was observed at least ten times. V gene TRBV7-8 combines with J gene TRBJ2-7; 7 bases match TRBD1. J was trimmed by 0 bases and V by 1 base; bases with no gene match: 3. Germline CDR1 is SGHVS and CDR2 is FQNEAQ. The CDR3 extends over 15 amino acids. The CDR3 protein is CASSLVSGGSYEQYF. CDR3 DNA sequence: TGTGCCAGCAGCTTAGTATCAGGGGGCTCCTACGAGCAGTACTTC.

This clonotype was counted many times. The chain couples TRBV7-9 to TRBJ2-3; no reliable D call. The CDR3 sequence is 14 residues long. Germline V gives CDR1 SEHNR, CDR2 FQNEAQ (reference sequence). V was shortened by 5 bases and J by 1 base, with 10 bases between the two germline ends. This CDR3 is CASSESQGTDTQYF. DNA for the CDR3: TGTGCCAGCAGCGAAAGTCAAGGCACAGATACGCAGTATTTT. The whole variable domain, remainder taken from reference TRBV7-9 and TRBJ2-3, is DTGVSQNPRHKITKRGQNVTFRCDPISEHNRLYWYRQTLGQGPEFLTYFQNEAQLEKSRLLSDRFSAERPKGSFSTLEIQRTEQGDSAMYLCASSESQGTDTQYFGPGTRLTVL.

The table lists this clonotype with many counts. V usage is TRBV27 and J usage is TRBJ1-6; D gene ambiguous. V shed 4 bases and J shed 6 bases, with 10 bases lying between them. CDR1 and CDR2 (germline): MNHEY, SMNVEV (reference sequence). The CDR3 consists of 14 residues. CDR3 nucleotides: TGTGCCAGCAGTTCGAACAGCCTTAATTCACCCCTCCACTTT. Its translation: CASSSNSLNSPLHF.

This clonotype has at least ten counts. The CDR3 sequence is CASSLAGPGSYQETQYF. CDR3 coding DNA: TGCGCCAGCAGCTTGGCAGGTCCGGGCAGCTACCAAGAGACCCAGTACTTC. The V gene is TRBV5-1, the J gene TRBJ2-5, with D unclear. Germline V gene lookup returns CDR1 SGHRS and CDR2 YFSETQ. The V gene lost 0 bases and the J gene lost 0 bases, with 15 bases spanning the gap. This CDR3 comprises 17 residues.

This clonotype was seen repeatedly, ten times or more. The chain recombines TRBV6-1 with TRBJ2-1; tentative D call: TRBD2 (5 bases). CDR1 MNHNS and CDR2 SASEGT come from the germline V gene. This CDR3 contains 13 residues. With 6 bases removed from V and 7 bases from J, the gap between germline ends came to 13 bases. For the CDR3, the DNA is TGTGCCAGCAGACGGGATGAAGGGAATGAGCAGTTCTTC. Encoded protein: CASRRDEGNEQFF.

The chain has TRBV30 and TRBJ1-4; no reliable D call. CDR3 length: 13 amino acids. The germline V gene encodes CDR1 GTSNPN and CDR2 SVGIG (reference sequence). Deletions cut 1 base from V and 8 bases from J, with 11 bases between. The CDR3 reads CAWSGRFGEKLFF. CDR3 coding DNA: TGTGCCTGGAGTGGACGCTTTGGGGAAAAACTGTTTTTT.

This clonotype has ten or more counts. The chain carries TRBV11-2 and TRBJ2-3, with 11 bases aligning to TRBD1. Germline CDR1 reads SGHAT; CDR2 reads FQNNGV. The CDR3 length is 18 residues. Trimming removed 4 bases from V and 4 bases from J; junction bases left unmatched: 13. The CDR3 sequence: CASSWGHPRTGGADTQYF. CDR3 nucleotide sequence: TGTGCCAGCAGCTGGGGACACCCCCGGACAGGGGGCGCAGATACGCAGTATTTT.

This clonotype was seen many times. The chain is built from TRBV4-2 and TRBJ2-1; D might be TRBD2 (7 bases). V lost 4 bases, J lost 7 bases, and 17 bases lay in between. The V gene's germline CDR1 is LGHNA and CDR2 YNFKEQ. The CDR3 covers 15 residues. The chain's CDR3 is CASSPVSGGRNEQFF. The CDR3 region has the DNA TGTGCCAGCAGCCCAGTATCCGGGGGGCGGAATGAGCAGTTCTTC.

This clonotype appeared many times. V usage is TRBV9 and J usage is TRBJ2-3; D gene ambiguous. The V end lost 0 bases, the J end lost 1 base, and 12 bases lay between the germline ends. This CDR3 region has 16 residues. The V gene's germline CDR1 is SGDLS and CDR2 YYNGEE. CDR3 coding DNA: TGTGCCAGCAGCGTAGAGGTCGGGCTCGGCACAGATACGCAGTATTTT. Encoded protein: CASSVEVGLGTDTQYF.

This clonotype was detected many times. This chain uses TRBV11-2 with TRBJ2-1; TRBD2 is a possible D gene (5 bases). The V gene lost 5 bases and the J gene lost 10 bases, with 15 bases spanning the gap. Germline values: CDR1 SGHAT, CDR2 FQNNGV. The CDR3 runs to 13 residues. The CDR3 bases are TGTGCCAGCAGCACGACTATTCCGTCCGAGCAGTTCTTC. Protein: CASSTTIPSEQFF. The variable domain in full, completed from reference TRBV11-2 and TRBJ2-1, reads EAGVAQSPRYKIIEKRQSVAFWCNPISGHATLYWYQQILGQGPKLLIQFQNNGVVDDSQLPKDRFSAERLKGVDSTLKIQPAKLEDSAVYLCASSTTIPSEQFFGPGTRLTVL.

The sample holds a few counts of this clonotype. This rearrangement joins TRBV29-1 to TRBJ1-2; D is unclear. The CDR3 runs to 14 residues. Between the trimmed V and J ends, which lost 1 base and 2 bases, there was a span of 11 bases. Germline values: CDR1 SQVTM, CDR2 ANQGSEA. The CDR3 DNA reads TGCAGCGTTGAAGGGGCCGTGAGGAACTATGGCTACACCTTC. Amino acids: CSVEGAVRNYGYTF.

This clonotype was recorded once. The chain joins TRBV28 to TRBJ2-3, with TRBD2 identical over 8 bases. The CDR3 is 15 amino acids. Germline CDR1 and CDR2: MDHEN and SYDVKM. Trimming at V came to 10 bases and at J to 1 base, leaving 10 bases not matched to a gene. DNA for the CDR3: TGTGCCATGGGCCCCCGGCGGGGGGGCACAGATACGCAGTATTTT. Translated: CAMGPRRGGTDTQYF.

This clonotype was seen ten or more times. The chain is built from TRBV3-1 and TRBJ2-3; 10 positions agree with TRBD2. Trimming at V came to 0 bases and at J to 2 bases, leaving 5 bases not matched to a gene. This CDR3 contains 17 residues. CDR1 is LGHDT and CDR2 is YNNKEL in the germline V gene (reference sequence). Here the CDR3 DNA reads TGTGCCAGCAGCCAAGATGAACTAGCGGGGTACACAGATACGCAGTATTTT. This codes for CASSQDELAGYTDTQYF.

This sequence joins TRBV6-1 and TRBJ2-2; no definite D call. With 5 bases removed from V and 0 bases from J, the gap between germline ends came to 10 bases. CDR1 and CDR2 from the germline V gene are MNHNS and SASEGT. The CDR3 covers 15 residues. The CDR3 nucleotides are TGTGCCAGCAGTCCCGGTAGTTCGAACACCGGGGAGCTGTTTTTT. This codes for CASSPGSSNTGELFF.

This clonotype was picked up a small number of times. The V call is TRBV28, the J call TRBJ2-1, with D perhaps TRBD1 (6 bases). Germline CDR1 is MDHEN and CDR2 is SYDVKM. The CDR3 consists of 12 residues. Between the trimmed V and J ends, which lost 6 bases and 8 bases, there was a span of 11 bases. The CDR3 region is CASRTGFDEQFF. CDR3 DNA sequence: TGTGCCAGCAGAACAGGGTTCGATGAGCAGTTCTTC.

The chain has TRBV5-1 and TRBJ1-1, with D uncertain. The CDR3 sequence is 13 residues long. CDR1 SGHRS and CDR2 YFSETQ come from the germline V gene. V was shortened by 3 bases and J by 1 base, with 7 bases between the two germline ends. CDR3 in amino acids: CASSWQSNTEAFF. Written as DNA, the CDR3 is TGCGCCAGCAGCTGGCAATCGAACACTGAAGCTTTCTTT.

This clonotype has ten or more counts. V gene TRBV20-1 combines with J gene TRBJ2-1; possible D gene TRBD2, 6 bases. The CDR3 has 15 amino acids. CDR1 DFQATT and CDR2 SNEGSKA come from the germline V gene (reference sequence). The V end lost 2 bases, the J end lost 2 bases, and 13 bases lay between the germline ends. The CDR3 spells CSARTGSRPYNEQFF. The CDR3 region has the DNA TGCAGTGCTAGAACCGGGAGTCGACCCTACAATGAGCAGTTCTTC.

Only a few counts were recorded for this clonotype. This chain connects TRBV28 to TRBJ1-2; D perhaps matches TRBD1 (5 bases). This CDR3 has 15 amino acids. The ends were cut back, 2 bases at V and 4 bases at J, with 14 bases in the middle. Germline-derived CDR1 and CDR2 are MDHEN and SYDVKM. CDR3 coding DNA: TGTGCCAGCAGTTTACAGTCTTCGAGGGGCTATGGCTACACCTTC. Amino acid sequence: CASSLQSSRGYGYTF.

This clonotype has at least ten counts. The chain is built from TRBV11-2 and TRBJ1-5; D unclear. Germline V gene lookup returns CDR1 SGHAT and CDR2 FQNNGV. V lost 1 base and J 0 bases, leaving 10 bases between the germline ends. This CDR3 is built from 16 residues. The CDR3 reads CASSLVARNSNQPQHF. DNA of the CDR3: TGTGCCAGCAGCTTAGTGGCCAGAAATAGCAATCAGCCCCAGCATTTT.

There are many counts of this clonotype. This chain connects TRBV12-3 or TRBV12-4 to TRBJ1-4, with 10 bases that match TRBD1. This CDR3 comprises 15 residues. V dropped 6 bases and J dropped 8; count of bases not matched to a gene: 9. CDR3 sequence reads: CASRARTGGSEKLFF. The CDR3 DNA follows: TGTGCCAGCAGGGCCCGGACAGGGGGGAGCGAAAAACTGTTTTTT.

This clonotype was detected ten times or more. This chain links TRBV5-1 with TRBJ2-1; TRBD1 matches 7 bases. The CDR3 is made up of 15 amino acids. J gave up 3 bases and V 4 bases, and 7 bases lay outside the gene matches. Germline V gene data show CDR1 as SGHRS and CDR2 as YFSETQ. The CDR3 DNA follows: TGCGCCAGCAGCCGAGGGGACAGCAACTACAATGAGCAGTTCTTC. It yields the protein CASSRGDSNYNEQFF.

This clonotype was counted ten times or more. This chain links TRBV5-1 with TRBJ2-1; D is undetermined. Germline V lookup: CDR1 SGHRS, CDR2 YFSETQ. The CDR3 consists of 14 residues. Deletions cut 2 bases from V and 9 bases from J, with 15 bases between. The CDR3 DNA reads as TGCGCCAGCAGCTTCAGTTTCGGTACGGCTGAGCAGTTCTTC. It yields the protein CASSFSFGTAEQFF.

This clonotype occurred a few times. The chain joins TRBV4-3 to TRBJ2-7; 7 bases are a match to TRBD2. V trimming: 0 bases; J trimming: 6 bases; junction bases outside the gene matches: 5. This CDR3 has 14 residues. CDR1 is LGHNA and CDR2 is YSLEER in the germline V gene. This CDR3 reads CASSQDDGRVEQYF. CDR3 nucleotide sequence: TGCGCCAGCAGCCAAGATGATGGGAGGGTCGAGCAGTACTTC.

This clonotype occurred many times. The rearrangement joins TRBV12-3 or TRBV12-4 to TRBJ1-5, with D uncertain. The CDR3 is made up of 14 amino acids. V gave up 3 bases and J gave up 5 bases, with 11 bases separating them. The CDR3 loop reads CASSLGSIDQPQHF. The CDR3 DNA follows: TGTGCCAGCAGTTTGGGCAGCATTGATCAGCCCCAGCATTTT.

The sample holds many counts of this clonotype. The chain uses TRBV2 and TRBJ2-2; perhaps TRBD1 as D (5 bases). The germline V and J ends were trimmed by 4 bases and 4 bases, with 25 bases remaining between them. CDR3 size: 19 residues. The V gene's germline CDR1 is SNHLY and CDR2 FYNNEI. CDR3 residues: CASSAVRLGGAGITGELFF. The CDR3 DNA follows: TGTGCCAGCAGTGCGGTTCGTCTTGGTGGAGCAGGGATCACCGGGGAGCTGTTTTTT.

In this sample, this clonotype turned up many times. This chain links TRBV19 with TRBJ1-1; possibly TRBD1 for D (6 bases). Per germline, CDR1 LNHDA and CDR2 SQIVND (reference sequence). CDR3 length: 13 amino acids. Deletions cut 7 bases from V and 4 bases from J, with 13 bases between. In DNA, the CDR3 is TGTGCCAGTACCCTGAGGGGGGCCACTGAAGCTTTCTTT. Protein product: CASTLRGATEAFF.

This clonotype was detected many times. The chain joins TRBV6-1 to TRBJ2-5; unclear D gene. Germline V gene sequence: CDR1 MNHNS, CDR2 SASEGT. Trimming took 5 bases from V and 3 from J, leaving 13 bases between them. This CDR3 region has 14 residues. CDR3 DNA sequence: TGTGCCAGCAGTCCCCTGACCTACGAAGAGACCCAGTACTTC. Protein: CASSPLTYEETQYF.